One sample yielded the 12 T cell receptor beta chains listed below, sequenced in a study of beta chain features in type 1 diabetes. TCRB transcripts that were expressed got sequenced, as all of the isolated RNA had been reverse transcribed. Repertoires were generated with immunoSEQ multiplex PCR, while TCRdb's copy carries only in-frame clones and drops some. The sample lists hundreds of thousands of clones, around 28% occurring once. Sequencing was carried out using naive CD4+ T cells from blood. Every receptor here comes from a man aged 18 to 30 in good health.

V usage is TRBV9 and J usage is TRBJ2-5; perhaps TRBD2 as D (6 bases). Germline V gene lookup returns CDR1 SGDLS and CDR2 YYNGEE. V shed 4 bases and J shed 4 bases, with 14 bases lying between them. CDR3 length equals 14 residues. The CDR3 nucleotides read TGTGCCAGCAGCCGGGCGGGGCTCGGAGAGACCCAGTACTTC. Translated, it gives CASSRAGLGETQYF.

This clone has a single count. The chain joins TRBV10-3 to TRBJ2-3; 7 positions match TRBD1. The germline gives CDR1 ENHRY, CDR2 SYGVKD. The CDR3 extends over 14 amino acids. Trimming removed 7 bases from V and 2 bases from J; junction bases left unmatched: 6. The CDR3 nucleotides read TGTGCCATCAAGGACAGGTACTACACAGATACGCAGTATTTT. Protein product: CAIKDRYYTDTQYF.

Here the CDR3 reads CASSVLSGYEQFF. The DNA of the CDR3 is TGTGCCAGCAGCGTGCTAAGTGGCTATGAGCAGTTCTTC. This chain links TRBV9 with TRBJ2-1; D is unresolved. V lost 2 bases to trimming and J lost 8 bases, with 11 bases between them. The CDR3 runs 13 residues. Germline assignment: CDR1 SGDLS and CDR2 YYNGEE.

This chain joins TRBV2 and TRBJ2-3; 10 bases are shared with TRBD2. CDR3 length: 16 residues. V lost 1 base to trimming and J lost 4 bases; unmatched junction nucleotides: 5. Germline V gene data show CDR1 as SNHLY and CDR2 as FYNNEI. The CDR3 sequence is CASSEELAGYSDTQYF. The CDR3 DNA reads as TGTGCCAGCAGTGAAGAACTAGCGGGATATTCAGATACGCAGTATTTT. The variable domain in full, completed from reference TRBV2 and TRBJ2-3, reads EPEVTQTPSHQVTQMGQEVILRCVPISNHLYFYWYRQILGQKVEFLVSFYNNEISEKSEIFDDQFSVERPDGSNFTLKIRSTKLEDSAMYFCASSEELAGYSDTQYFGPGTRLTVL.

This chain joins TRBV5-6 and TRBJ2-4; D remains unclear. Germline loops: CDR1 SGHDT, CDR2 YYEEEE. V lost 0 bases and J lost 0, with 4 bases in between. The CDR3 is made up of 14 amino acids. CDR3 DNA sequence: TGTGCCAGCAGCTTGGTGGAAGCCAAAAACATTCAGTACTTC. Its translation is CASSLVEAKNIQYF.

In its sample, this clone was seen a few times. The chain carries TRBV23-1 and TRBJ2-5, with D possibly matching TRBD2 (6 bases). TRBV23-1 carries the ORF label, with uncertain function. The CDR3 runs 15 residues. With 0 bases removed from V and 5 bases from J, the gap between germline ends came to 13 bases. DNA of the CDR3: TGCGCCAGCAGTCAATCGGGGCGGGAATTCGAGACCCAGTACTTC. Amino acids: CASSQSGREFETQYF.

On this clone itself: A clone one base away is much larger, so this may be a read error. The sample holds other DNA sequences that translate to the same CDR3. CDR3 protein: CASSPSTDTQYF. In nucleotides, the CDR3 is TGTGCCAGCAGCCCCAGCACAGATACGCAGTATTTT. The J gene is TRBJ2-3, the V gene TRBV7-2; D gene unclear. CDR3 size: 12 residues. Looked up from germline, CDR1 is SGHTA and CDR2 is FQGNSA. Trimming cost V 5 bases and J 0 bases, with 3 bases left between them. Complete variable domain (other parts from reference TRBV7-2 and TRBJ2-3): GAGVSQSPSNKVTEKGKDVELRCDPISGHTALYWYRQSLGQGLEFLIYFQGNSAPDKSGLPSDRFSAERTGGSVSTLTIQRTQQEDSAVYLCASSPSTDTQYFGPGTRLTVL.

This clone was seen more than once but under ten times. The chain links TRBV28 to TRBJ2-5, with 7 positions matching TRBD1. In germline, CDR1 is MDHEN, CDR2 SYDVKM. V lost 5 bases and J lost 5; bases outside the gene matches: 14. This CDR3 spans 16 amino acids. CDR3 amino acids: CASSPRTGPARETQYF. As DNA, the CDR3 is TGTGCCAGCAGTCCGAGGACAGGCCCGGCTCGGGAGACCCAGTACTTC.

This chain uses TRBV9 with TRBJ1-1, with 9 bases identical to TRBD1. The J segment lost 8 bases and the V segment lost 0 bases, leaving 2 bases of the junction unmatched. The V gene's germline CDR1 is SGDLS and CDR2 YYNGEE. The CDR3 consists of 13 residues. The CDR3 region is CASSVGGTGEAFF. As DNA, the CDR3 is TGTGCCAGCAGCGTAGGCGGGACAGGGGAAGCTTTCTTT.

V and J are TRBV5-1 and TRBJ2-1; 10 bases are a match to TRBD2. Trimming removed 0 bases from V and 13 bases from J; junction bases left unmatched: 4. CDR3 length equals 13 residues. In germline, CDR1 is SGHRS, CDR2 YFSETQ. Here the CDR3 reads CASSLGLAGVQFF. The CDR3 DNA sequence: TGCGCCAGCAGCTTGGGCCTAGCGGGAGTTCAGTTCTTC.

J is TRBJ2-1 and V is TRBV7-7; D uncertain. V gave up 6 bases and J gave up 0 bases, with 15 bases separating them. Per germline, CDR1 SSHAT and CDR2 FNYEAQ (reference sequence). This CDR3 has 16 amino acids. The DNA of the CDR3 is TGTGCCAGCAGACCCTCTTTTAGGAGCTCCTACAATGAGCAGTTCTTC. It specifies CASRPSFRSSYNEQFF. Using reference TRBV7-7 and TRBJ2-1 for the parts outside the CDR3, the full variable domain is GAGVSQSPRYKVTKRGQDVTLRCDPISSHATLYWYQQALGQGPEFLTYFNYEAQPDKSGLPSDRFSAERPEGSISTLTIQRTEQRDSAMYRCASRPSFRSSYNEQFFGPGTRLTVL.

This clone was recorded a few times. This CDR3 is also generated by other DNA sequences in the sample. The V gene is TRBV29-1, the J gene TRBJ2-7; tentative D call: TRBD2 (6 bases). CDR3 length: 13 residues. Germline loops: CDR1 SQVTM, CDR2 ANQGSEA. V gave up 4 bases and J gave up 2 bases, with 12 bases separating them. CDR3 residues: CSVGGTGTYEQYF. CDR3 bases: TGCAGCGTTGGGGGGACTGGAACCTACGAGCAGTACTTC.